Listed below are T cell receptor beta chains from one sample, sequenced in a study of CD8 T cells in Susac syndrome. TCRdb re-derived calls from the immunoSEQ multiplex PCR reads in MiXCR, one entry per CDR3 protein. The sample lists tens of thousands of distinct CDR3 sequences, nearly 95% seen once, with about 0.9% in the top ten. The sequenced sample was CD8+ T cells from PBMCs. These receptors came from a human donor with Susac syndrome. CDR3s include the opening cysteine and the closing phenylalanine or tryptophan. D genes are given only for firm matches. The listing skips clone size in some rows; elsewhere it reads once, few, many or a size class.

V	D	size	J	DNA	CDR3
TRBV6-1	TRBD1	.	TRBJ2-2	TGTGCCAGCAGTATCGGGACAGACAACACCGGGGAGCTGTTTTTT	CASSIGTDNTGELFF
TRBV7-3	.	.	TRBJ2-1	TGTGCCAGCAGCTTAAGCGGGGGCGGCAATGAGCAGTTCTTC	CASSLSGGGNEQFF
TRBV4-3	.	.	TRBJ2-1	TGCGCCAGCAGCCAAGATCTGTTCTCGGGATCCTACAATGAGCAGTTCTTC	CASSQDLFSGSYNEQFF
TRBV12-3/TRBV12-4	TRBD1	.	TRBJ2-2	TGTGCCAGCAGTCCTCGGACAGGGACGGACACCGGGGAGCTGTTTTTT	CASSPRTGTDTGELFF
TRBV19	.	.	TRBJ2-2	TGTGCCAGTACACATGTCCGTGAAGGGGCCGGGACCGGGGAGCTGTTTTTT	CASTHVREGAGTGELFF
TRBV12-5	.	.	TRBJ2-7	TGTGCTAGTGGTTTCTCGCTAGACGAGCAGTACTTC	CASGFSLDEQYF
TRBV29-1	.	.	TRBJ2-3	TGCAGCGTTCTCAGCCGGGGAGATACGCAGTATTTT	CSVLSRGDTQYF
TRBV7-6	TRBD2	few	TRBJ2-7	TGTGCCAGCAGCCCGGGGGGGGAGCAGTACTTC	CASSPGGEQYF
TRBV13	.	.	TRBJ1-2	TGTGACAGCAGCTTATCACAGGGTCGACACTATGTCTACACCTTC	CDSSLSQGRHYVYTF
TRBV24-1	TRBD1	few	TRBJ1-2	TGTGCCACCAGTTTACCTACAGGGGAAGATGGCTACACCTTC	CATSLPTGEDGYTF
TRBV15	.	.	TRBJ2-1	TGTGCCACCAGCAGGGAGGGCCTAAGTGAGCAGTTCTTC	CATSREGLSEQFF
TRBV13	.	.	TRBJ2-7	TGTGCCAGCACGGCGGGCGACGAGCAGTACTTC	CASTAGDEQYF
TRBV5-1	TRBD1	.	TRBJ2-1	TGCGCCAGCAGCCAACCAGGGGGCGGCGGATCCTACAATGAGCAGTTCTTC	CASSQPGGGGSYNEQFF
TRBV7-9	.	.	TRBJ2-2	TGTGCCAGCAGCTTAGCGGGGCCCGAGGAGCTGTTTTTT	CASSLAGPEELFF
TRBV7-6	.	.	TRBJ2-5	TGTGCCAGCAGCCCCCAGGCCCAAGAGACCCAGTACTTC	CASSPQAQETQYF
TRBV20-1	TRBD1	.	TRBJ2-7	TGCAGTGCTAGGGCAACAGGGGGCTGGTACGAGCAGTACTTC	CSARATGGWYEQYF
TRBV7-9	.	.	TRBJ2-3	TGTGCCAGCAGCCCCCGGGCGGGAGATACGCAGTATTTT	CASSPRAGDTQYF